The 21 T cell receptor beta chains below come from one sample, sequenced in a study of blood T cell repertoires in COVID-19. Assay used: immunoSEQ multiplex PCR; TCRdb lists only in-frame clones, some missing. The data contain approximately 100,000 clones, roughly nine tenths of them singletons. Sequenced material: peripheral blood. These receptors came from a woman at least 80 years old with acute or convalescent COVID-19.

The chain links TRBV2 to TRBJ2-5; a possible D gene is TRBD2 (7 bases). The germline CDR1 and CDR2 sequences are SNHLY and FYNNEI. V was cut by 5 bases and J by 5 bases, with 24 bases left in between. The CDR3 spans 17 residues. CDR3 nucleotides: TGTGCCAGCAGTAAGCAAGGGGGGAGGAGCGGGGAGGAGACCCAGTACTTC. It yields the protein CASSKQGGRSGEETQYF.

This chain joins TRBV7-2 and TRBJ1-1; perhaps TRBD1 as D (5 bases). Between the trimmed V and J ends, which lost 1 base and 6 bases, there was a span of 9 bases. This CDR3 comprises 13 residues. Germline values: CDR1 SGHTA, CDR2 FQGNSA. The CDR3 reads CASSLVGGAEAFF. The CDR3 coding sequence is TGTGCCAGCAGCTTAGTGGGGGGGGCTGAAGCTTTCTTT.

The chain is built from TRBV5-1 and TRBJ1-1; D is ambiguous. CDR1 is SGHRS and CDR2 is YFSETQ in the germline V gene. Deletions cut 1 base from V and 0 bases from J, with 7 bases between. The CDR3 runs to 14 residues. CDR3 sequence (DNA): TGCGCCAGCAGCTTGCACGGGGTGAACACTGAAGCTTTCTTT. Amino acids: CASSLHGVNTEAFF.

V gene TRBV5-8 combines with J gene TRBJ2-5; a weak D match, TRBD2 (5 bases). CDR1 is SGHTS, CDR2 YDEGEE, per germline. The CDR3 runs 15 residues. The V and J ends lost 2 bases and 1 base respectively, with 12 bases between them. The CDR3 reads CASSFGVEAQETQYF. Here the CDR3 DNA reads TGTGCCAGCAGCTTTGGGGTGGAGGCCCAAGAGACCCAGTACTTC.

J is TRBJ1-3 and V is TRBV5-1; no firm D call. V was cut by 0 bases and J by 2 bases, with 9 bases left in between. The CDR3 length is 15 residues. Germline CDR1 is SGHRS and CDR2 is YFSETQ. The CDR3 is CASSLGSRAGNTIYF. CDR3 nucleotide sequence: TGCGCCAGCAGCTTGGGGAGCAGAGCTGGAAACACCATATATTTT.

The chain joins TRBV24-1 to TRBJ1-2, with D possibly TRBD1 on 6 matching bases. CDR3 length equals 14 residues. Deletions cut 12 bases from V and 6 bases from J, with 22 bases between. Germline V gene lookup returns CDR1 KGHDR and CDR2 SFDVKD. The CDR3 is CAALGAGVDDGYTF. The CDR3 DNA sequence: TGTGCCGCATTGGGGGCAGGGGTAGATGATGGCTACACCTTC.

The rearrangement uses TRBV28 and TRBJ1-5, with D tentatively TRBD1 (6 bases). This CDR3 is built from 15 residues. V was cut by 3 bases and J by 6 bases, with 15 bases left in between. Germline lookup yields CDR1 MDHEN and CDR2 SYDVKM. In nucleotides, the CDR3 is TGTGCCAGCAGTTTGGGAGGGGGTAGTTCTCAGCCCCAGCATTTT. This codes for CASSLGGGSSQPQHF. The full variable domain, its missing parts supplied by reference TRBV28 and TRBJ1-5, is DVKVTQSSRYLVKRTGEKVFLECVQDMDHENMFWYRQDPGLGLRLIYFSYDVKMKEKGDIPEGYSVSREKKERFSLILESASTNQTSMYLCASSLGGGSSQPQHFGDGTRLSIL.

The rearrangement uses TRBV12-3 or TRBV12-4 and TRBJ1-6; D remains ambiguous. The CDR3 contains 12 residues. V lost 3 bases and J lost 8, with 5 bases in between. The CDR3 coding sequence is TGTGCCAGCAGTTTCCCTTATTCACCCCTCCACTTT. This sequence encodes CASSFPYSPLHF.

V usage is TRBV28 and J usage is TRBJ1-3; D is unclear. This CDR3 has 12 amino acids. Looked up from germline, CDR1 is MDHEN and CDR2 is SYDVKM. Trimming removed 5 bases at V and 3 bases at J, with 5 bases between. As DNA, the CDR3 is TGTGCCAGCAGTGACTATGGAAACACCATATATTTT. It translates to CASSDYGNTIYF.

This chain uses TRBV16 with TRBJ1-2; D is ambiguous. V dropped 1 base and J dropped 3 bases, with 15 bases sitting between them. CDR1 is KGHSY and CDR2 is FQNENV in the germline V gene. The CDR3 spans 16 residues. In nucleotides, the CDR3 is TGTGCCAGCAGCCAATATTTTTTGCGGCCAGACTATGGCTACACCTTC. Protein product: CASSQYFLRPDYGYTF.

V and J are TRBV7-8 and TRBJ2-7; TRBD2 matches at 15 bases. CDR1 SGHVS and CDR2 FQNEAQ come from the germline V gene. The trim removed 5 bases at V and 4 bases at J, leaving 12 bases unmatched. There are 18 residues in the CDR3. The CDR3 DNA follows: TGTGCCAGCAGCGACAAACGGACTAGCGGGGGGGCCCAGTACGAGCAGTACTTC. Its protein is CASSDKRTSGGAQYEQYF.

The chain has TRBV24-1 and TRBJ2-3; 7 bases match TRBD1. The CDR3 is 16 amino acids. V shed 3 bases, J shed 1 base, and the junction held 6 bases outside the gene matches. Germline V gives CDR1 KGHDR, CDR2 SFDVKD. CDR3 sequence reads: CATSDPGTAGTDTQYF. CDR3 nucleotide sequence: TGTGCCACCAGTGATCCCGGGACAGCCGGCACAGATACGCAGTATTTT.

The V and J genes are TRBV12-3 or TRBV12-4 and TRBJ2-3; D gene uncertain. The CDR3 consists of 12 residues. Trimming stripped 6 bases from V and 11 bases from J, with 15 bases between. CDR3 in amino acids: CASRAFQSGQYF. The CDR3 nucleotides read TGTGCCAGCAGGGCCTTCCAATCGGGGCAGTATTTT.

V is TRBV12-2 and J is TRBJ1-5. TRBV12-2 is a documented pseudogene. There are 15 residues in the CDR3. The CDR3 nucleotides are TGTGCAAGTCTCCCCGGGGGGAATAGCAATCAGCCCCAGCATTTT. It translates to CASLPGGNSNQPQHF.

V gene TRBV19 combines with J gene TRBJ2-1, with D perhaps TRBD2 (5 bases). Germline assignment: CDR1 LNHDA and CDR2 SQIVND (reference sequence). This CDR3 contains 11 residues. Trimming stripped 11 bases from V and 8 bases from J, with 13 bases between. The DNA for the CDR3 is TGTGCCTCCGGGGAGAGGGATGAGCAGTTCTTC. This translates into CASGERDEQFF. Full variable domain (remainder filled in from reference TRBV19 and TRBJ2-1): DGGITQSPKYLFRKEGQNVTLSCEQNLNHDAMYWYRQDPGQGLRLIYYSQIVNDFQKGDIAEGYSVSREKKESFPLTVTSAQKNPTAFYLCASGERDEQFFGPGTRLTVL.

The gene calls are TRBV24-1 and TRBJ2-2; D may be TRBD2 (6 bases). Looked up from germline, CDR1 is KGHDR and CDR2 is SFDVKD. The CDR3 loop spans 12 amino acids. The V gene lost 10 bases and the J gene lost 5 bases, with 10 bases spanning the gap. CDR3 sequence: CATNGGTGELFF. For the CDR3, the DNA is TGTGCCACTAACGGAGGGACCGGGGAGCTGTTTTTT.

This chain connects TRBV5-4 to TRBJ2-7, with unresolved D. This CDR3 has 14 residues. V dropped 0 bases and J dropped 1 base, with 8 bases sitting between them. Germline values: CDR1 SGHNT, CDR2 YYREEE (reference sequence). CDR3 sequence (DNA): TGTGCCAGCAGCTTGGAACTCGGTTCCTACGAGCAGTACTTC. Encoded protein: CASSLELGSYEQYF. The full variable domain, rest sourced from reference TRBV5-4 and TRBJ2-7, is ETGVTQSPTHLIKTRGQQVTLRCSSQSGHNTVSWYQQALGQGPQFIFQYYREEENGRGNFPPRFSGLQFPNYSSELNVNALELDDSALYLCASSLELGSYEQYFGPGTRLTVT.

The chain combines TRBV4-1 with TRBJ2-7; TRBD2 might be the D (5 bases). The germline gives CDR1 MGHRA, CDR2 YSYEKL. V was trimmed by 4 bases and J by 2 bases, leaving 15 bases between them. This CDR3 comprises 15 residues. CDR3 loop: CASSREPYDPYEQYF. DNA of the CDR3: TGCGCCAGCAGCCGGGAGCCCTACGACCCCTACGAGCAGTACTTC.

There are a few counts of this clone. V and J are TRBV7-9 and TRBJ2-7; 10 bases map to TRBD2. The CDR3 is made up of 14 amino acids. Trimming took 5 bases from V and 2 from J; bases not matched to a gene: 3. Germline loops: CDR1 SEHNR, CDR2 FQNEAQ (reference sequence). As DNA, the CDR3 is TGTGCCAGCAGCGGAGCGGGGGGGACCTACGAGCAGTACTTC. This gives the protein CASSGAGGTYEQYF.

The chain links TRBV5-5 to TRBJ1-4; 8 nucleotides line up with TRBD1. V shed 4 bases, J shed 5 bases, and the junction held 10 bases outside the gene matches. CDR1 SGHKS and CDR2 YYEKEE come from the germline V gene (reference sequence). The length of the CDR3 is 16 residues. CDR3 nucleotide sequence: TGTGCCAGCAGCCCCCGACAGGGGCATTGGAATGAAAAACTGTTTTTT. This gives the protein CASSPRQGHWNEKLFF.

The rearrangement links TRBV11-2 to TRBJ1-2, with 8 bases fitting TRBD1. The CDR3 spans 19 residues. CDR1 and CDR2 (germline): SGHAT, FQNNGV. V lost 5 bases to trimming and J lost 1 base; unmatched junction nucleotides: 18. The CDR3 sequence is CASSITGTGDGRINYGYTF. The CDR3 nucleotides read TGTGCCAGCAGCATAACCGGGACAGGAGACGGTAGGATTAACTATGGCTACACCTTC.